The 20 T cell receptor beta chains below come from one sample, sequenced in a study of shared clonotypes between healthy human individuals. Sequencing used immunoSEQ multiplex PCR; TCRdb keeps in-frame clones, though not all of them. The sample has 2 million to 2.5 million clones, roughly 93% seen once. The material sequenced was naive CD4+ T cells from PBMCs. Stated subset: CD45RA+ positively selected. The receptors were sampled from a man between 18 and 35 years old in good health. Some clones in this sample may be carry-over from other donors' samples.

This clone was counted only a few times. The genes are TRBV5-1 and TRBJ1-1; TRBD1 matches 7 bases. The CDR3 totals 13 residues. The J segment lost 4 bases and the V segment lost 4 bases, leaving 4 bases of the junction unmatched. Germline V CDR1 and CDR2: SGHRS, YFSETQ. CDR3 loop: CASSAPGGTEAFF. The CDR3 DNA reads TGCGCCAGCAGCGCCCCAGGGGGCACTGAAGCTTTCTTT.

Comments on this clone: The sample carries other DNA sequences with the same CDR3. The J gene is TRBJ2-7, the V gene TRBV6-5; 8 bases are a match to TRBD2. The CDR3 consists of 14 residues. The J segment lost 0 bases and the V segment lost 6 bases, leaving 4 bases of the junction unmatched. CDR1 is MNHEY, CDR2 SVGAGI, per germline. The CDR3 spells CASRRLASSYEQYF. CDR3 coding DNA: TGTGCCAGCAGGAGACTAGCGAGCTCCTACGAGCAGTACTTC.

The V call is TRBV28, the J call TRBJ2-1; D uncertain. V lost 7 bases to trimming and J lost 4 bases, with 11 bases between them. Per germline, CDR1 MDHEN and CDR2 SYDVKM. This CDR3 is 13 amino acids long. The CDR3 coding sequence is TGTGCCAGCACCAGTCTTAATTACAATGAGCAGTTCTTC. This sequence encodes CASTSLNYNEQFF.

The chain joins TRBV5-1 to TRBJ1-1; D gene uncertain. CDR1 SGHRS and CDR2 YFSETQ come from the germline V gene. Trimming took off 3 bases at V and 6 bases at J, with 15 bases between the two ends. This CDR3 is 14 amino acids long. The CDR3 loop reads CASSSLPVSPEAFF. DNA of the CDR3: TGCGCCAGCAGCTCCCTCCCGGTATCTCCTGAAGCTTTCTTT.

This chain links TRBV6-5 with TRBJ1-1; D remains ambiguous. V lost 6 bases to trimming and J lost 7 bases, with 18 bases between them. Germline assignment: CDR1 MNHEY and CDR2 SVGAGI. CDR3 length: 14 amino acids. CDR3 nucleotide sequence: TGTGCCAGCAGCGGCTTGTCGAACCCGGTTGAAGCTTTCTTT. Translated: CASSGLSNPVEAFF.

The chain is built from TRBV5-4 and TRBJ2-2, with no clear D. The V and J ends lost 10 bases and 0 bases respectively, with 16 bases between them. Germline V CDR1 and CDR2: SGHNT, YYREEE (reference sequence). There are 15 residues in the CDR3. The CDR3 region is CAGMSGITNTGELFF. The DNA for the CDR3 is TGTGCCGGAATGAGTGGGATTACGAACACCGGGGAGCTGTTTTTT.

In the case of this clone: This specimen includes other DNA sequences encoding the same CDR3. The chain couples TRBV28 to TRBJ1-1; 9 bases agree with TRBD1. The CDR3 is 15 amino acids. Per germline, CDR1 MDHEN and CDR2 SYDVKM. J gave up 4 bases and V 5 bases, and 8 bases lay outside the gene matches. As DNA, the CDR3 is TGTGCCAGCAGTCCCGGGACAGGGAGGGGCACTGAAGCTTTCTTT. This translates into CASSPGTGRGTEAFF.

This rearrangement joins TRBV5-1 to TRBJ2-2; a weak D match, TRBD2 (6 bases). The CDR3 loop spans 15 amino acids. Per the germline V gene, CDR1 is SGHRS and CDR2 is YFSETQ. The V end lost 1 base, the J end lost 7 bases, and 14 bases lay between the germline ends. The CDR3 region has the DNA TGCGCCAGCAGCTTGTCCGGGACTCGCGACGGGGAGCTGTTTTTT. Translating it yields CASSLSGTRDGELFF.

The chain is built from TRBV28 and TRBJ1-1, with D unclear. Germline lookup yields CDR1 MDHEN and CDR2 SYDVKM. There are 14 residues in the CDR3. Trimming removed 3 bases at V and 1 base at J, with 9 bases between. The CDR3 reads CASSFLGKNTEAFF. The CDR3 nucleotides are TGTGCCAGCAGTTTCCTCGGAAAGAACACTGAAGCTTTCTTT. Looking up the rest from reference TRBV28 and TRBJ1-1 gives the full variable domain: DVKVTQSSRYLVKRTGEKVFLECVQDMDHENMFWYRQDPGLGLRLIYFSYDVKMKEKGDIPEGYSVSREKKERFSLILESASTNQTSMYLCASSFLGKNTEAFFGQGTRLTVV.

Concerning this clone: Different DNA sequences within this sample yield the same CDR3. The chain joins TRBV6-1 to TRBJ1-2; D is possibly TRBD1 (5 bases). V was cut by 0 bases and J by 8 bases, with 10 bases left in between. The CDR3 is 13 amino acids. The germline gives CDR1 MNHNS, CDR2 SASEGT. The CDR3 nucleotides are TGTGCCAGCAGTGAAGCGCAGGGTAGAGGCTACACCTTC. Protein product: CASSEAQGRGYTF.

V and J are TRBV28 and TRBJ2-1; 8 bases match TRBD2. There are 15 residues in the CDR3. Trimming removed 5 bases from V and 4 bases from J; junction bases left unmatched: 7. Germline assignment: CDR1 MDHEN and CDR2 SYDVKM. DNA of the CDR3: TGTGCCAGCAGTAAAAGCGGGAGAGTGTACAATGAGCAGTTCTTC. Translation gives CASSKSGRVYNEQFF. The variable domain in full, completed from reference TRBV28 and TRBJ2-1, reads DVKVTQSSRYLVKRTGEKVFLECVQDMDHENMFWYRQDPGLGLRLIYFSYDVKMKEKGDIPEGYSVSREKKERFSLILESASTNQTSMYLCASSKSGRVYNEQFFGPGTRLTVL.

CDR3 bases: TGTGCCAGCAGCGCGGCGACAGGTCCCTACGAGCAGTACTTC. Translating it yields CASSAATGPYEQYF. J is TRBJ2-7 and V is TRBV5-4, with a possible D match to TRBD1 (6 bases). Looked up from germline, CDR1 is SGHNT and CDR2 is YYREEE (reference sequence). The CDR3 loop spans 14 amino acids. Trimming removed 4 bases from V and 2 bases from J, with 13 bases in between. Full variable domain (remainder filled in from reference TRBV5-4 and TRBJ2-7): ETGVTQSPTHLIKTRGQQVTLRCSSQSGHNTVSWYQQALGQGPQFIFQYYREEENGRGNFPPRFSGLQFPNYSSELNVNALELDDSALYLCASSAATGPYEQYFGPGTRLTVT.

The J gene is TRBJ2-7, the V gene TRBV6-1; no firm D call. Germline V gene lookup returns CDR1 MNHNS and CDR2 SASEGT. The V and J ends lost 1 base and 3 bases respectively, with 10 bases between them. CDR3 size: 14 residues. The DNA for the CDR3 is TGTGCCAGCAGTGAAGACAGCGTGGGCTACGAGCAGTACTTC. Protein product: CASSEDSVGYEQYF.

The chain has TRBV5-1 and TRBJ2-7; D possibly uses TRBD1 or TRBD2 (5 bases each). Between the trimmed V and J ends, which lost 5 bases and 3 bases, there was a span of 15 bases. Per germline, CDR1 SGHRS and CDR2 YFSETQ. CDR3 size: 14 residues. CDR3 nucleotides: TGCGCCAGCAGAGTTCGTGGGGGAAACTACGAGCAGTACTTC. It codes for CASRVRGGNYEQYF. Full variable domain (missing parts from reference TRBV5-1 and TRBJ2-7): KAGVTQTPRYLIKTRGQQVTLSCSPISGHRSVSWYQQTPGQGLQFLFEYFSETQRNKGNFPGRFSGRQFSNSRSEMNVSTLELGDSALYLCASRVRGGNYEQYFGPGTRLTVT.

The chain employs TRBV27 and TRBJ2-7, with no clear D. V was cut by 4 bases and J by 3 bases, with 19 bases left in between. This CDR3 has 16 residues. CDR1 MNHEY and CDR2 SMNVEV come from the germline V gene (reference sequence). The CDR3 here is CASSSRPHTPFYEQYF. Written as DNA, the CDR3 is TGTGCCAGCAGTTCCAGGCCACACACACCCTTCTACGAGCAGTACTTC.

This chain uses TRBV27 with TRBJ2-7, with 9 bases that match TRBD1. V was pared by 5 bases and J by 0 bases, with 8 bases of the junction left unmatched. Germline V gives CDR1 MNHEY, CDR2 SMNVEV (reference sequence). This CDR3 has 16 residues. The CDR3 protein is CASSTRPGQGSYEQYF. The CDR3 coding sequence is TGTGCCAGCAGTACACGTCCGGGACAGGGCTCCTACGAGCAGTACTTC.

V is TRBV6-5 and J is TRBJ2-1; the D gene could be TRBD1 or TRBD2 (5 bases each). Germline assignment: CDR1 MNHEY and CDR2 SVGAGI. CDR3 length: 14 amino acids. With 4 bases removed from V and 4 bases from J, the gap between germline ends came to 11 bases. The DNA of the CDR3 is TGTGCCAGCAGTTTGGGACGGATATACAATGAGCAGTTCTTC. Protein: CASSLGRIYNEQFF.

The chain links TRBV6-1 to TRBJ1-1; TRBD1 matches at 8 bases. In germline, CDR1 is MNHNS, CDR2 SASEGT. This CDR3 contains 17 residues. Trimming cost V 4 bases and J 5 bases; bases outside gene matches: 15. CDR3 coding DNA: TGTGCCAGCAGTGCCGTACGACAGGGGAGGGGTTGGACTGAAGCTTTCTTT. Protein sequence: CASSAVRQGRGWTEAFF.

The chain employs TRBV28 and TRBJ1-3; D is uncertain. The CDR3 is 15 amino acids. Between the trimmed V and J ends, which lost 2 bases and 4 bases, there was a span of 12 bases. The germline V gene encodes CDR1 MDHEN and CDR2 SYDVKM. The CDR3 spells CASSLLGSEGNTIYF. DNA for the CDR3: TGTGCCAGCAGTTTACTGGGGTCGGAAGGAAACACCATATATTTT.

This sequence joins TRBV7-2 and TRBJ1-2; TRBD1 is a possible D gene (5 bases). The CDR3 is 14 amino acids. The V and J ends lost 1 base and 5 bases respectively, with 11 bases between them. Germline CDR1 is SGHTA and CDR2 is FQGNSA. The CDR3 nucleotides read TGTGCCAGCAGCTTAGTCGGGGCAGGGTATGGCTACACCTTC. It is translated as CASSLVGAGYGYTF.